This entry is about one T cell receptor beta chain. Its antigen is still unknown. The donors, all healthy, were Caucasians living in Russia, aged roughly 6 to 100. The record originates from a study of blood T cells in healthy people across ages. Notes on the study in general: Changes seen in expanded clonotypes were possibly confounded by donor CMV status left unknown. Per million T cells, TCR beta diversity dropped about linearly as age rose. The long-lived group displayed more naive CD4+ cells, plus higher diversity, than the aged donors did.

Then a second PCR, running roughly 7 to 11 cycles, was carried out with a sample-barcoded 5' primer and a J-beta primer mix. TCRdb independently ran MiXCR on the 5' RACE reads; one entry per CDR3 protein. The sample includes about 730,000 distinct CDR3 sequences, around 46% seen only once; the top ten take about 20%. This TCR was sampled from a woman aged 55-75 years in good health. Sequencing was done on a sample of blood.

This CDR3 is CSVGNQDTGELFF. Written as DNA, the CDR3 is TGCAGCGTTGGGAACCAGGACACCGGGGAGCTGTTTTTT. The rearrangement joins TRBV29-1 to TRBJ2-2, with D unclear. Germline CDR1 reads SQVTM; CDR2 reads ANQGSEA. The V end was cut by 4 bases, the J end by 3 bases, with 9 bases between. The CDR3 is 13 residues long.